This TCR beta chain comes out of a study of blood T cell repertoires in COVID-19. Study at large: The analysed material was cDNA or gDNA that came from T cells, B-cell-depleted T cells, or PBMCs.

The germline CDR1 and CDR2 sequences are KGHSH and LQKENI. V lost 0 bases and J 9 bases, leaving 12 bases between the germline ends. This CDR3 has 15 residues. Measured with immunoSEQ multiplex PCR; TCRdb has only the in-frame clones, and not every one. Of fewer than 65,000 clones listed, 78% are singletons. The chain uses TRBV18 and TRBJ1-6, with a weak D call TRBD1 (6 bases). The receptor's source is a human donor in a cohort sampled during active COVID-19. The specimen was peripheral blood. For the CDR3, the DNA is TGTGCCAGCTCACCACCCCAGGGGAGCGGTTCACCCCTCCACTTT. Protein sequence: CASSPPQGSGSPLHF.